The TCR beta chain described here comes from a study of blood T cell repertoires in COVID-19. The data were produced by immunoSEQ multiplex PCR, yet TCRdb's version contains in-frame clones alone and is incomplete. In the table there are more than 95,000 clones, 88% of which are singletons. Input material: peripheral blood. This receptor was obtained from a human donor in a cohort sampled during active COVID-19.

In DNA, the CDR3 is TGTGCCAGCAGTTACCGACAGGGGAGTGAAGCTTTCTTT. Protein product: CASSYRQGSEAFF. This chain links TRBV6-5 with TRBJ1-1; 8 nucleotides agree with TRBD1. The CDR3 extends over 13 amino acids. V lost 2 bases, J lost 7 bases, and 3 bases stayed unmatched. Per the germline V gene, CDR1 is MNHEY and CDR2 is SVGAGI.